The 5 T cell receptor beta chains reported below all come from one sample, sequenced in a study of identical twins. One entry per CDR3 protein results from TCRdb running MiXCR on the 5' RACE reads. The data contain hundreds of thousands of distinct CDR3 sequences, around 6.1% of them singletons. Source material: naive T cells sorted from blood. The source of these receptors is a man aged 18 to 30 in good health.

Many counts were recorded for this clonotype. This chain joins TRBV20-1 and TRBJ1-3, with unresolved D. Germline CDR1 is DFQATT and CDR2 is SNEGSKA (reference sequence). The germline V and J ends were trimmed by 6 bases and 3 bases, with 15 bases remaining between them. The CDR3 has 14 amino acids. This CDR3 reads CSASDPGIGNTIYF. DNA of the CDR3: TGCAGTGCCTCGGACCCGGGGATTGGAAACACCATATATTTT.

A few counts support this clonotype. Germline is not matched at one junction end, which may reflect a read error. The V gene is TRBV7-9, the J gene TRBJ2-7, with 8 bases fitting TRBD1. Germline CDR1 SEHNR, CDR2 FQNEAQ (reference sequence). This CDR3 contains 12 residues. The CDR3 region has the DNA TGTGCCAGCAGCAAAGCAGGACAGGGATCCTCCTTC. Encoded protein: CASSKAGQGSSF.

This clonotype was found many times. This rearrangement joins TRBV5-1 to TRBJ2-5; a weak D match, TRBD1 (6 bases). The CDR3 spans 14 residues. The V and J ends lost 3 bases and 4 bases respectively, with 13 bases between them. Germline V gene data show CDR1 as SGHRS and CDR2 as YFSETQ. The CDR3: CASSSQDSRETQYF. Written as DNA, the CDR3 is TGCGCCAGCAGCTCGCAGGACAGTAGAGAGACCCAGTACTTC.

This clonotype was observed a handful of times. The chain uses TRBV5-1 and TRBJ2-5; TRBD1 aligns across 7 bases. The CDR3 length is 16 residues. The germline V gene has CDR1 SGHRS and CDR2 YFSETQ. The V segment lost 1 base and the J segment 3 bases; nucleotides outside the gene matches: 9. CDR3 DNA: TGCGCCAGCAGCTTGCAGAGTCTCGGGACAGAAGAGACCCAGTACTTC. This encodes CASSLQSLGTEETQYF.

A few counts support this clonotype. This chain joins TRBV7-9 and TRBJ2-5; unclear D gene. The CDR3 is made up of 12 amino acids. V was pared by 5 bases and J by 5 bases, with 9 bases between. In germline, CDR1 is SEHNR, CDR2 FQNEAQ (reference sequence). This CDR3 is CASSGPRETQYF. The CDR3 nucleotides read TGTGCCAGCAGCGGCCCAAGGGAGACCCAGTACTTC.